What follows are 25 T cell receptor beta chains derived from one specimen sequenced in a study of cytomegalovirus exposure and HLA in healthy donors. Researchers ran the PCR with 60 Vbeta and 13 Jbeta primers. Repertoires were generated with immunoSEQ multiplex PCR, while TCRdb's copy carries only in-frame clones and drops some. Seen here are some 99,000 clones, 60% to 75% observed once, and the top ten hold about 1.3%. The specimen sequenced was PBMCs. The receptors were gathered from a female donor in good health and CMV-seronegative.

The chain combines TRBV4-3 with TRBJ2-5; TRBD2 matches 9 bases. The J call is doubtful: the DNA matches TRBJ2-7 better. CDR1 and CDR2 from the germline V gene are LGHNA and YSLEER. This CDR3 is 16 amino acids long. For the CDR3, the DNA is TGCGCCAGCAGCCAAGGGATAGCGGGGGCTACCTACGAGCAGTACTTC. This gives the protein CASSQGIAGATYEQYF.

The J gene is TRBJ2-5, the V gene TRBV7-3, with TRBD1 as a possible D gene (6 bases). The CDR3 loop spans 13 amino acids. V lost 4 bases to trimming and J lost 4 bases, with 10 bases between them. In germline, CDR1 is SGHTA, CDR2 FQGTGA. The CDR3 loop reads CASSSQGGETQYF. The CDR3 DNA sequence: TGTGCCAGCAGCTCACAGGGTGGAGAGACCCAGTACTTC.

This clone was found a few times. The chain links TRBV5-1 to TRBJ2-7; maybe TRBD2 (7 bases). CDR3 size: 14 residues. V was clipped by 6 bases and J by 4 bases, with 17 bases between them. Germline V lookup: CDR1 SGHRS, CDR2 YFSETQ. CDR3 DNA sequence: TGCGCCAGCAAGGCAGTGGGGGGGCCGTACGAGCAGTACTTC. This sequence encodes CASKAVGGPYEQYF.

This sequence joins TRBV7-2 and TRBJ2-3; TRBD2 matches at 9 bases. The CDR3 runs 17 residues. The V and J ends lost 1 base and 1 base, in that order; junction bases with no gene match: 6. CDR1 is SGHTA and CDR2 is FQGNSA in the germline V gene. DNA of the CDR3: TGTGCCAGCAGCTTAGTAATGGCTAGCGGGGGCACAGATACGCAGTATTTT. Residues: CASSLVMASGGTDTQYF. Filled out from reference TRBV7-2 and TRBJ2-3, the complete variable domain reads GAGVSQSPSNKVTEKGKDVELRCDPISGHTALYWYRQSLGQGLEFLIYFQGNSAPDKSGLPSDRFSAERTGGSVSTLTIQRTQQEDSAVYLCASSLVMASGGTDTQYFGPGTRLTVL.

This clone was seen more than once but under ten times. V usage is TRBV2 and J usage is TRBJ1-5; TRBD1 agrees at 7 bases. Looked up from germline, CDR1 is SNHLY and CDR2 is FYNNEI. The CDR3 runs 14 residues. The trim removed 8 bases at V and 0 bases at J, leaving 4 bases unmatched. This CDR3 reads CASRDSYSNQPQHF. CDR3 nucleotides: TGTGCCAGCCGGGACAGCTATAGCAATCAGCCCCAGCATTTT.

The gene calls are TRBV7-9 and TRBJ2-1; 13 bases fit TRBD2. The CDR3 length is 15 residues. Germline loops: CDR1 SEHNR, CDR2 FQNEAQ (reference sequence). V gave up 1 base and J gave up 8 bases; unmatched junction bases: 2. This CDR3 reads CASSLVGLAGHEQFF. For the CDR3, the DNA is TGTGCCAGCAGCTTAGTGGGACTAGCGGGGCATGAGCAGTTCTTC.

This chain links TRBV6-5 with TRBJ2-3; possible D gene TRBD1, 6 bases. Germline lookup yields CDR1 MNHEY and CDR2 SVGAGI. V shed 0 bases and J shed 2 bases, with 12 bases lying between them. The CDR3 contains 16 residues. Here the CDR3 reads CASSYSIRGLTDTQYF. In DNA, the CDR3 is TGTGCCAGCAGTTACTCTATCAGGGGCCTCACAGATACGCAGTATTTT.

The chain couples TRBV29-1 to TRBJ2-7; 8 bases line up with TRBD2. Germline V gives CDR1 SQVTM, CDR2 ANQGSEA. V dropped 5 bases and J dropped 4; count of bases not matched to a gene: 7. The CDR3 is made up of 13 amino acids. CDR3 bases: TGCAGCGTTCGTCAGAGCGGGAGTTACGAGCAGTACTTC. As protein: CSVRQSGSYEQYF.

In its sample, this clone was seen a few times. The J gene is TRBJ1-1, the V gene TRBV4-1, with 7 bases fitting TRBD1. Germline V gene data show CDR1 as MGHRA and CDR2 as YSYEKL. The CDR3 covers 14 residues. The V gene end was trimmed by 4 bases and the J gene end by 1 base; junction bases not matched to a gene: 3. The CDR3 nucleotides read TGCGCCAGCAGCCTGACAGGGTCGAACACTGAAGCTTTCTTT. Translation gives CASSLTGSNTEAFF.

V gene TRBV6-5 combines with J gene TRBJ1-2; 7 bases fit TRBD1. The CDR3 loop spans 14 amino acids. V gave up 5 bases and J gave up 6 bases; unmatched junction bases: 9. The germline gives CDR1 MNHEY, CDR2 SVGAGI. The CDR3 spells CASSKPGTDNGYTF. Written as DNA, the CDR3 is TGTGCCAGCAGTAAACCCGGGACAGACAATGGCTACACCTTC.

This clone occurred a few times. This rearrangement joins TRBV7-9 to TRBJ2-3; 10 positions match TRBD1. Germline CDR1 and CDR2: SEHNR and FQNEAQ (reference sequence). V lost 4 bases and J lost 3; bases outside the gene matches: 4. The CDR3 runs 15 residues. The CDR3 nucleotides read TGTGCCAGCAGCTGGGGGACAGGGGATACAGATACGCAGTATTTT. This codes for CASSWGTGDTDTQYF.

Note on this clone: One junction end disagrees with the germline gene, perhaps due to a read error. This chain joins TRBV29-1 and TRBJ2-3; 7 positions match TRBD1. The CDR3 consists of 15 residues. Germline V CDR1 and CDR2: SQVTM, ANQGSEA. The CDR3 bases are TGCAGCGTTGTGGGGAGTAAGGGGGCCCCAGATACACAGTATTTT. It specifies CSVVGSKGAPDTQYF.

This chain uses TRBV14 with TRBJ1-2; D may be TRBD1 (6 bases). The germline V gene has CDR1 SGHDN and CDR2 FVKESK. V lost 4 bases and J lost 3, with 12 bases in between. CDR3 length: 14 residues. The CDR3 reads CASSPFRTDYGYTF. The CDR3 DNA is TGTGCCAGCAGCCCGTTTCGGACAGACTATGGCTACACCTTC.

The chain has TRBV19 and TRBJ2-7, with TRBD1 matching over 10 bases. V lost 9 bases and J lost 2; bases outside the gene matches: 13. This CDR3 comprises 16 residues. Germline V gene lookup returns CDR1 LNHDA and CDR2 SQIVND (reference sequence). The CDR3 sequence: CASARSGTGVPYEQYF. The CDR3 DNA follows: TGTGCCAGCGCCCGATCGGGGACAGGGGTGCCCTACGAGCAGTACTTC. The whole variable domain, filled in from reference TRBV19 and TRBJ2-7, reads DGGITQSPKYLFRKEGQNVTLSCEQNLNHDAMYWYRQDPGQGLRLIYYSQIVNDFQKGDIAEGYSVSREKKESFPLTVTSAQKNPTAFYLCASARSGTGVPYEQYFGPGTRLTVT.

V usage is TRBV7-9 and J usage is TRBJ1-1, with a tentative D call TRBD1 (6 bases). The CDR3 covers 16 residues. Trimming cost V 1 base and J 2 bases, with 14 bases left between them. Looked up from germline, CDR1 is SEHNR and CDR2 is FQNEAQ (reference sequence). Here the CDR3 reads CASSLGKGHSNTEAFF. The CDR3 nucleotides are TGTGCCAGCAGCTTAGGAAAGGGACACTCTAACACTGAAGCTTTCTTT.

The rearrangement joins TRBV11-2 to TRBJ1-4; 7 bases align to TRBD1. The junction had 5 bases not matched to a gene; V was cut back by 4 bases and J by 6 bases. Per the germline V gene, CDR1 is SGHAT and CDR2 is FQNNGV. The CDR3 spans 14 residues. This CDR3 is CASSSADRDEKLFF. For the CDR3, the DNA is TGTGCCAGCAGCTCAGCCGACAGGGATGAAAAACTGTTTTTT.

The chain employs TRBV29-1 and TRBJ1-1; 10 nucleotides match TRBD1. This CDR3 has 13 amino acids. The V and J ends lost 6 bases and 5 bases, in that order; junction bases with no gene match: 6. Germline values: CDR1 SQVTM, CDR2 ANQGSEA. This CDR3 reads CSVGTGEGTEAFF. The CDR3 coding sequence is TGCAGCGTGGGGACAGGGGAGGGAACTGAAGCTTTCTTT.

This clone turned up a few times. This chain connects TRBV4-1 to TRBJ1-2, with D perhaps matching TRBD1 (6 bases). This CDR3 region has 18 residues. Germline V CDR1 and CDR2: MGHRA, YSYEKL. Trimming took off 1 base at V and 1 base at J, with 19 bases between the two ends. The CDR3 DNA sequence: TGCGCCAGCAGCCAAGCCCCTGGGCAGGGGATGTATAACTATGGCTACACCTTC. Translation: CASSQAPGQGMYNYGYTF.

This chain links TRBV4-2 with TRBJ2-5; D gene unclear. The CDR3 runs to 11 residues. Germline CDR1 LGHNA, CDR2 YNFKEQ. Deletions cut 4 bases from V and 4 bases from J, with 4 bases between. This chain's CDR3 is CASSLGETQYF. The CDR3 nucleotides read TGTGCCAGCAGCCTCGGAGAGACCCAGTACTTC.

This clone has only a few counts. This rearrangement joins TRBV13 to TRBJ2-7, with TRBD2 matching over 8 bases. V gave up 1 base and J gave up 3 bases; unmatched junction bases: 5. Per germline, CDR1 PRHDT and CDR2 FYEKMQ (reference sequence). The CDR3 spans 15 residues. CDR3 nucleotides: TGTGCCAGCAGCTTAGACGGGAGGGCTGGCTACGAGCAGTACTTC. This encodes CASSLDGRAGYEQYF.

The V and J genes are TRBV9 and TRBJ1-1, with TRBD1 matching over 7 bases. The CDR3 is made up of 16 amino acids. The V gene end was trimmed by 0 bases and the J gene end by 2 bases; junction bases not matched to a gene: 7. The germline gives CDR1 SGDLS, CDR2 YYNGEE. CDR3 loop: CASSVGTGAINTEAFF. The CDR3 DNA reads TGTGCCAGCAGCGTAGGAACAGGGGCCATTAACACTGAAGCTTTCTTT.

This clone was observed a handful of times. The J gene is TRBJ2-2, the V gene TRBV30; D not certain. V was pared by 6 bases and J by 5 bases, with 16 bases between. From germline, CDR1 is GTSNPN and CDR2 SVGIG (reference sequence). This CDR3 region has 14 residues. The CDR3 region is CACSGLRKTGELFF. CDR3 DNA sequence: TGTGCCTGTTCCGGGTTGAGGAAGACCGGGGAGCTGTTTTTT.

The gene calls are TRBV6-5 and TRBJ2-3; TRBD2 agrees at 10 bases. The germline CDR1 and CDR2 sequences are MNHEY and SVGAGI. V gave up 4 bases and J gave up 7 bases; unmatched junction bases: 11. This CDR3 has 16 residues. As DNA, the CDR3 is TGTGCCAGCAGTTCCAGAGAAGCGGGGGGGCCGAATACGCAGTATTTT. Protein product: CASSSREAGGPNTQYF.

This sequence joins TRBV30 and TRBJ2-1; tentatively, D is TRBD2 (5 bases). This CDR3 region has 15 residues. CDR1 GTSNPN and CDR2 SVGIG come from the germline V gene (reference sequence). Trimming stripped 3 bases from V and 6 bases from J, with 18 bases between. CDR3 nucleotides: TGTGCCTGGAGCGGAGGAACGTGGCCGAGCAATGAGCAGTTCTTC. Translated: CAWSGGTWPSNEQFF.

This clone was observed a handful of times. CDR3: CASSLDRSPSYEQYF. CDR3 bases: TGTGCCAGCAGCTTGGACAGGTCCCCCTCTTACGAGCAGTACTTC. This sequence joins TRBV7-6 and TRBJ2-7; 7 bases fit TRBD1. CDR3 length: 15 residues. With 3 bases clipped from V and 4 bases from J, the junction kept 9 bases outside the gene matches. Germline values: CDR1 SGHVS, CDR2 FNYEAQ.